Shown below are 15 T cell receptor beta chains from a single sample sequenced in a study of T cells in Graves' hyperthyroidism and ophthalmopathy. The source material, RNA transcripts, was used to amplify TCR beta CDR3 regions. Carried out on the TCR CDR3, a first-round RT-PCR used the HTBI primer set. TCRdb redid the calling of the multiplex PCR reads with MiXCR, one entry per CDR3 protein. The sample carries hundreds of thousands of distinct CDR3 sequences, about 14% recorded once. Sequencing was done on a sample of blood. The receptor source for this set is a woman in her forties or fifties with Graves' ophthalmopathy.

This clonotype was detected ten times or more. The chain combines TRBV4-3 with TRBJ2-2; a weak D match, TRBD1 (5 bases). Germline CDR1 is LGHNA and CDR2 is YSLEER. Trimming took off 2 bases at V and 4 bases at J, with 11 bases between the two ends. This CDR3 is built from 15 residues. CDR3 coding DNA: TGCGCCAGCAGCCAATTCCAGGGCGGCACCGGGGAGCTGTTTTTT. Amino acid sequence: CASSQFQGGTGELFF.

This chain joins TRBV29-1 and TRBJ2-5, with 9 bases lining up with TRBD2. Trimming removed 8 bases from V and 3 bases from J; junction bases left unmatched: 4. This CDR3 contains 12 residues. The germline V gene encodes CDR1 SQVTM and CDR2 ANQGSEA. This CDR3 reads CSTVAGEETQYF. CDR3 nucleotides: TGCAGCACGGTAGCGGGAGAAGAGACCCAGTACTTC.

Ten or more counts support this clonotype. This sequence joins TRBV7-9 and TRBJ2-1; the D is unclear. V was trimmed by 2 bases and J by 2 bases, leaving 10 bases between them. Germline CDR1 and CDR2: SEHNR and FQNEAQ (reference sequence). The CDR3 extends over 15 amino acids. Written as DNA, the CDR3 is TGTGCCAGCAGCTTAAACTACCCCACCTACAATGAGCAGTTCTTC. Its protein product is CASSLNYPTYNEQFF. The full variable domain, with the rest looked up from reference TRBV7-9 and TRBJ2-1, is DTGVSQNPRHKITKRGQNVTFRCDPISEHNRLYWYRQTLGQGPEFLTYFQNEAQLEKSRLLSDRFSAERPKGSFSTLEIQRTEQGDSAMYLCASSLNYPTYNEQFFGPGTRLTVL.

This clonotype has ten or more counts. Here the CDR3 reads CASKDNKGGETQYF. The CDR3 DNA reads TGTGCCAGCAAAGATAACAAGGGTGGCGAGACCCAGTACTTC. The chain couples TRBV6-2 or TRBV6-3 to TRBJ2-5; D unresolved. Germline-derived CDR1 and CDR2 are MNHEY and SVGEGT. The CDR3 runs 14 residues. Trimming took off 7 bases at V and 5 bases at J, with 17 bases between the two ends.

This clonotype was observed many times. The chain links TRBV30 to TRBJ2-7, with TRBD1 matching over 7 bases. The germline V gene has CDR1 GTSNPN and CDR2 SVGIG (reference sequence). V lost 1 base, J lost 0 bases, and 3 bases stayed unmatched. This CDR3 has 14 residues. The DNA for the CDR3 is TGTGCCTGGAGTGGGGCAGGGGGCTCCTACGAGCAGTACTTC. This sequence encodes CAWSGAGGSYEQYF.

This clonotype was detected many times. The chain joins TRBV28 to TRBJ2-7, with 8 bases matching TRBD1. The CDR3 is 16 residues long. Germline lookup yields CDR1 MDHEN and CDR2 SYDVKM. Trimming removed 1 base from V and 5 bases from J; junction bases left unmatched: 10. The CDR3 DNA reads as TGTGCCAGCAGTTTATTCAGGGGGCCATCCAGAGACGAGCAGTACTTC. Protein: CASSLFRGPSRDEQYF.

This clonotype was counted only a few times. A clone one base away is much larger, so this may be a read error. V and J are TRBV7-2 and TRBJ2-7; maybe TRBD2 (6 bases). V lost 3 bases and J lost 0, with 15 bases in between. CDR3 length: 16 amino acids. Per the germline V gene, CDR1 is SGHTA and CDR2 is FQGNSA. The CDR3 here is CASSFDLAPDSYEQYF. CDR3 bases: TGTGCCAGCAGCTTTGATCTAGCGCCTGACTCCTACGAGCAGTACTTC. Full variable domain (rest looked up from reference TRBV7-2 and TRBJ2-7): GAGVSQSPSNKVTEKGKDVELRCDPISGHTALYWYRQSLGQGLEFLIYFQGNSAPDKSGLPSDRFSAERTGGSVSTLTIQRTQQEDSAVYLCASSFDLAPDSYEQYFGPGTRLTVT.

This clonotype showed up just a few times. The junction departs from the called germline gene at one end, perhaps through a read error. The chain couples TRBV30 to TRBJ2-7, with D possibly TRBD1 on 5 matching bases. The CDR3 runs to 11 residues. From germline, CDR1 is GTSNPN and CDR2 SVGIG (reference sequence). Written as DNA, the CDR3 is TGTGCCTGGAGTATGGGGCCCGAGCAATACTTC. This translates into CAWSMGPEQYF.

This rearrangement joins TRBV19 to TRBJ2-3, with 11 nucleotides matching TRBD2. CDR3 length equals 16 residues. V lost 0 bases and J lost 5; bases outside the gene matches: 4. Germline CDR1 reads LNHDA; CDR2 reads SQIVND (reference sequence). The CDR3 protein is CASSIELAGAKDTQYF. The CDR3 DNA reads as TGTGCCAGTAGTATAGAACTAGCGGGAGCCAAAGATACGCAGTATTTT.

At least ten counts were recorded for this clonotype. The chain combines TRBV5-5 with TRBJ2-7; 9 nucleotides align to TRBD1. This CDR3 comprises 14 residues. The germline CDR1 and CDR2 sequences are SGHKS and YYEKEE (reference sequence). V trimming: 2 bases; J trimming: 5 bases; junction bases outside the gene matches: 5. The CDR3 region is CASSLGQGFDEQYF. The CDR3, as DNA: TGTGCCAGCAGCTTAGGACAGGGGTTCGACGAGCAGTACTTC. Together with reference TRBV5-5 and TRBJ2-7, the CDR3 gives the full variable domain: DAGVTQSPTHLIKTRGQQVTLRCSPISGHKSVSWYQQVLGQGPQFIFQYYEKEERGRGNFPDRFSARQFPNYSSELNVNALLLGDSALYLCASSLGQGFDEQYFGPGTRLTVT.

This clonotype was observed at least ten times. The chain employs TRBV11-2 and TRBJ1-1; TRBD1 might be the D (6 bases). CDR3 size: 16 residues. Trimming stripped 0 bases from V and 3 bases from J, with 14 bases between. Germline CDR1 is SGHAT and CDR2 is FQNNGV. CDR3 protein: CASSLEDSRGDTEAFF. CDR3 nucleotides: TGTGCCAGCAGCTTAGAGGACTCGAGGGGGGACACTGAAGCTTTCTTT.

The chain joins TRBV11-3 to TRBJ2-1; 7 bases align to TRBD1. Germline CDR1 and CDR2: SGHNT and YENEEA. The V and J ends lost 5 bases and 12 bases, in that order; junction bases with no gene match: 10. This CDR3 contains 13 residues. This chain's CDR3 is CASSHTGAGAQFF. The CDR3 DNA follows: TGTGCCAGCAGCCACACAGGGGCCGGAGCGCAGTTCTTC.

This clonotype has a count of ten or more. This chain uses TRBV30 with TRBJ1-1; D ambiguous. The CDR3 has 14 residues. Germline CDR1 is GTSNPN and CDR2 is SVGIG (reference sequence). Trimming stripped 3 bases from V and 1 base from J, with 12 bases between. CDR3: CAWSRVGGNTEAFF. CDR3 sequence (DNA): TGTGCCTGGAGCCGGGTGGGCGGGAACACTGAAGCTTTCTTT.

This clonotype was counted ten times or more. This chain uses TRBV20-1 with TRBJ2-3; no clear D gene. The CDR3 has 13 amino acids. Looked up from germline, CDR1 is DFQATT and CDR2 is SNEGSKA (reference sequence). The ends were cut back, 4 bases at V and 2 bases at J, with 10 bases in the middle. CDR3 nucleotides: TGCAGTGCTAATATGGCCTTCACAGATACGCAGTATTTT. This sequence encodes CSANMAFTDTQYF.

The sample holds many counts of this clonotype. The V call is TRBV14, the J call TRBJ2-7, with TRBD1 as a possible D gene (6 bases). The germline V and J ends were trimmed by 6 bases and 4 bases, with 19 bases remaining between them. The CDR3 extends over 15 amino acids. The germline V gene has CDR1 SGHDN and CDR2 FVKESK. CDR3: CASSATPGQIYEQYF. In DNA form, the CDR3 reads TGTGCCAGCAGTGCTACCCCGGGACAAATTTACGAGCAGTACTTC.